The 20 T cell receptor beta chains presented below share a single source sample, sequenced in a study of blood T cell repertoires in COVID-19 (dated by TCRdb to the early 2020s). The method behind the library was the immunoSEQ multiplex PCR assay. The source is immuneACCESS, and TCRdb retained only in-frame sequences with V and J called. Part of the clones is not carried over; for the studies checked, unresolved V genes explain less than half of this, and the remainder is unexplained. The sample profile shows some 170,000 clones; about 90% of them were found once. The top ten constitute 1% to 1.5% of the sample. Sequencing used PBMCs or T cells enriched from blood (not recorded which). The receptor source for this set is a human donor with acute COVID-19. The donor label of this sample is uncertain.

This clone was recorded once. The chain combines TRBV10-3 with TRBJ1-1; D possibly corresponds to TRBD1 (6 bases). The CDR3 runs to 15 residues. The V and J ends lost 3 bases and 3 bases respectively, with 14 bases between them. The germline gives CDR1 ENHRY, CDR2 SYGVKD. DNA of the CDR3: TGTGCCATCAGTGATACAGGGCTTCGGGACACTGAAGCTTTCTTT. As protein: CAISDTGLRDTEAFF.

This clone was seen only a few times. The rearrangement joins TRBV12-5 to TRBJ2-7, with 7 bases matching TRBD2. Germline CDR1 and CDR2: LGHNT and FRNRAP. Germline trimming cut 7 bases from V and 1 base from J; bases unmatched to any gene: 4. The CDR3 loop spans 13 amino acids. The CDR3 reads CASAPGGSYEQYF. The CDR3 bases are TGTGCTAGTGCCCCCGGGGGGTCCTACGAGCAGTACTTC.

The chain links TRBV6-5 to TRBJ1-5; D gene ambiguous. With 5 bases removed from V and 7 bases from J, the gap between germline ends came to 15 bases. The CDR3 is made up of 14 amino acids. The V gene's germline CDR1 is MNHEY and CDR2 SVGAGI. The chain's CDR3 is CASSPGEGGQPQHF. CDR3 bases: TGTGCCAGCAGTCCCGGGGAGGGAGGACAGCCCCAGCATTTT.

The chain employs TRBV5-1 and TRBJ1-6; the D is unclear. CDR1 is SGHRS, CDR2 YFSETQ, per germline. The CDR3 is made up of 16 amino acids. V dropped 0 bases and J dropped 0 bases, with 7 bases sitting between them. The CDR3 spells CASSLVGSSYNSPLHF. CDR3 sequence (DNA): TGCGCCAGCAGCTTGGTAGGGAGCTCCTATAATTCACCCCTCCACTTT.

V gene TRBV5-4 combines with J gene TRBJ2-7, with 9 bases lining up with TRBD2. Germline-derived CDR1 and CDR2 are SGHNT and YYREEE (reference sequence). This CDR3 has 17 amino acids. Trimming cost V 0 bases and J 1 base; bases outside gene matches: 8. Here the CDR3 reads CASSLVGLASISYEQYF. The CDR3 bases are TGTGCCAGCAGCTTGGTGGGACTAGCTTCAATTTCCTACGAGCAGTACTTC. Variable domain in full (rest from reference TRBV5-4 and TRBJ2-7): ETGVTQSPTHLIKTRGQQVTLRCSSQSGHNTVSWYQQALGQGPQFIFQYYREEENGRGNFPPRFSGLQFPNYSSELNVNALELDDSALYLCASSLVGLASISYEQYFGPGTRLTVT.

This chain uses TRBV5-4 with TRBJ1-2; tentative D call: TRBD1 (5 bases). The CDR3 contains 14 residues. The V end was cut by 3 bases, the J end by 6 bases, with 15 bases between. Germline V CDR1 and CDR2: SGHNT, YYREEE (reference sequence). The CDR3 nucleotides read TGTGCCAGCAGCTCAGTCGCACAGGTGGATGGCTACACCTTC. Protein product: CASSSVAQVDGYTF.

The rearrangement joins TRBV12-3 or TRBV12-4 to TRBJ1-5; 8 bases are shared with TRBD1. This CDR3 region has 13 residues. Trimming at V came to 6 bases and at J to 2 bases, leaving 0 bases not matched to a gene. This CDR3 reads CASRGQGNQPQHF. The CDR3, as DNA: TGTGCCAGCAGGGGACAGGGCAATCAGCCCCAGCATTTT.

The chain carries TRBV7-8 and TRBJ1-6, with D possibly being TRBD1 (5 bases). V was pared by 7 bases and J by 7 bases, with 17 bases between. The length of the CDR3 is 15 residues. CDR1 and CDR2 from the germline V gene are SGHVS and FQNEAQ. CDR3 bases: TGTGCCAGCACCCCGGTAGGAGGGGACAATTCACCCCTCCACTTT. Protein product: CASTPVGGDNSPLHF.

The genes are TRBV2 and TRBJ1-5, with TRBD1 identical over 11 bases. Germline assignment: CDR1 SNHLY and CDR2 FYNNEI. The V and J ends lost 6 bases and 7 bases, in that order; junction bases with no gene match: 8. This CDR3 comprises 15 residues. The CDR3 spells CASRPGTGGKQPQHF. Written as DNA, the CDR3 is TGTGCCAGCAGACCTGGGACAGGGGGTAAACAGCCCCAGCATTTT.

The rearrangement links TRBV4-2 to TRBJ1-2; 8 nucleotides line up with TRBD1. V shed 1 base, J shed 4 bases, and the junction held 2 bases outside the gene matches. The CDR3 totals 14 residues. The germline gives CDR1 LGHNA, CDR2 YNFKEQ. Here the CDR3 reads CASSQGTGTYGYTF. In DNA, the CDR3 is TGTGCCAGCAGCCAAGGGACAGGGACCTATGGCTACACCTTC.

The chain employs TRBV7-9 and TRBJ1-2, with D tentatively TRBD1 (5 bases). Germline-derived CDR1 and CDR2 are SEHNR and FQNEAQ (reference sequence). V shed 5 bases and J shed 6 bases, with 28 bases lying between them. The CDR3 consists of 18 residues. CDR3 coding DNA: TGTGCCAGCAGCCCACCGGGGGGATCGGGGCCCTTCGGAGATGGCTACACCTTC. It translates to CASSPPGGSGPFGDGYTF.

CDR3 sequence: CASSQERGGQETQYF. DNA of the CDR3: TGTGCCAGCAGCCAAGAGCGGGGGGGCCAAGAGACCCAGTACTTC. The chain combines TRBV4-2 with TRBJ2-5, with 9 positions matching TRBD2. The CDR3 extends over 15 amino acids. Unmatched junction bases numbered 0, after V lost 0 bases and J lost 1 base. Germline V CDR1 and CDR2: LGHNA, YNFKEQ.

Concerning this clone itself: The sample contains more than one DNA sequence encoding this CDR3. This rearrangement joins TRBV7-3 to TRBJ2-3; 12 bases match TRBD2. This CDR3 has 14 residues. Trimming took 4 bases from V and 6 from J; bases not matched to a gene: 2. Germline assignment: CDR1 SGHTA and CDR2 FQGTGA. CDR3 region: CASSSSGGADTQYF. DNA of the CDR3: TGTGCCAGCAGCTCTAGCGGGGGGGCCGATACGCAGTATTTT. The complete variable domain, with remaining parts taken from reference TRBV7-3 and TRBJ2-3, reads GAGVSQTPSNKVTEKGKYVELRCDPISGHTALYWYRQSLGQGPEFLIYFQGTGAADDSGLPNDRFFAVRPEGSVSTLKIQRTERGDSAVYLCASSSSGGADTQYFGPGTRLTVL.

This clone was counted a few times. The genes are TRBV6-5 and TRBJ1-5; TRBD1 agrees at 9 bases. V trimming: 8 bases; J trimming: 6 bases; junction bases outside the gene matches: 8. The germline V gene has CDR1 MNHEY and CDR2 SVGAGI. The CDR3 loop spans 14 amino acids. The CDR3 is CASSTGGRGQPQHF. Written as DNA, the CDR3 is TGTGCCAGCTCCACAGGGGGCAGGGGTCAGCCCCAGCATTTT.

The genes are TRBV9 and TRBJ1-1; 7 bases fit TRBD1. Germline V gene data show CDR1 as SGDLS and CDR2 as YYNGEE. This CDR3 is 13 amino acids long. V shed 4 bases and J 8 bases; nucleotides not matched to a gene: 8. The CDR3 here is CASSLSDRKEAFF. The CDR3, as DNA: TGTGCCAGCAGCCTCTCGGACAGGAAAGAAGCTTTCTTT.

The chain employs TRBV7-8 and TRBJ1-5; D gene uncertain. Germline V lookup: CDR1 SGHVS, CDR2 FQNEAQ. The germline V and J ends were trimmed by 2 bases and 0 bases, with 5 bases remaining between them. This CDR3 contains 14 residues. The CDR3 sequence: CASSLYGSNQPQHF. For the CDR3, the DNA is TGTGCCAGCAGCTTATACGGTAGCAATCAGCCCCAGCATTTT.

The chain combines TRBV15 with TRBJ2-2; D perhaps matches TRBD2 (6 bases). V shed 0 bases and J shed 0 bases, with 14 bases lying between them. CDR3 length equals 18 residues. Germline V gene data show CDR1 as LNHNV and CDR2 as YYDKDF (reference sequence). CDR3 protein: CATSREPWGEANTGELFF. The DNA of the CDR3 is TGTGCCACCAGCAGAGAACCCTGGGGGGAAGCGAACACCGGGGAGCTGTTTTTT.

The chain joins TRBV12-3 or TRBV12-4 to TRBJ1-2, with 7 bases aligning to TRBD1. V shed 7 bases and J 2 bases; nucleotides not matched to a gene: 4. This CDR3 region has 13 residues. In nucleotides, the CDR3 is TGTGCCAGCACGGGACAGTTGAACTATGGCTACACCTTC. Protein: CASTGQLNYGYTF.

This clone has just one count. The chain carries TRBV9 and TRBJ2-7, with a weak D call TRBD2 (5 bases). The CDR3 spans 14 residues. V lost 0 bases and J lost 0, with 7 bases in between. Germline lookup yields CDR1 SGDLS and CDR2 YYNGEE. The CDR3 spells CASSVDGSSYEQYF. The CDR3 coding sequence is TGTGCCAGCAGCGTAGATGGGAGCTCCTACGAGCAGTACTTC.

The chain employs TRBV30 and TRBJ1-6; 7 nucleotides line up with TRBD1. Germline-derived CDR1 and CDR2 are GTSNPN and SVGIG (reference sequence). The CDR3 is 15 residues long. J was trimmed by 8 bases and V by 3 bases; bases with no gene match: 10. CDR3 sequence: CAWRDGTVGDSPLHF. The CDR3 nucleotides read TGTGCCTGGAGGGATGGGACAGTCGGCGATTCACCCCTCCACTTT.